Shown below are 20 T cell receptor beta chains from a single sample sequenced in a study of graft-versus-host responses after intestinal transplantation. Here immunoSEQ multiplex PCR was the method, and the copy in TCRdb shows in-frame clones only, minus some. The table has some 4,400 clones, 25% to 30% seen once; the top ten hold roughly 4.8%. Source: alloreactive CD4+ T cells from a mixed lymphocyte reaction culture, taken before intestinal transplant. Indicated subset: CFSE-low proliferating T cells sorted from approximately six-day pre-transplant mixed lymphocyte reaction (GvH or HvG direction). The source is a human patient who received an intestinal transplant.

The rearrangement joins TRBV19 to TRBJ1-1; 10 positions match TRBD1. Germline V CDR1 and CDR2: LNHDA, SQIVND (reference sequence). The CDR3 has 14 residues. V lost 5 bases and J lost 2; bases outside the gene matches: 2. The DNA for the CDR3 is TGTGCCAGTAGTCGACAGGGGGCAAACACTGAAGCTTTCTTT. Translating gives CASSRQGANTEAFF.

The V and J genes are TRBV6-5 and TRBJ1-2; D is undetermined. The CDR3 contains 13 residues. The ends were cut back, 4 bases at V and 0 bases at J, with 6 bases in the middle. Germline CDR1 reads MNHEY; CDR2 reads SVGAGI. DNA of the CDR3: TGTGCCAGCAGTTTCATCGCTAACTATGGCTACACCTTC. Encoded protein: CASSFIANYGYTF.

Judged by abundance, this clone is medium-sized. The J gene is TRBJ2-4, the V gene TRBV4-1; a weak D match, TRBD1 (5 bases). Germline lookup yields CDR1 MGHRA and CDR2 YSYEKL. The CDR3 totals 15 residues. Trimming took 3 bases from V and 5 from J, leaving 14 bases between them. CDR3 sequence reads: CASSQGSQGENIQYF. The CDR3 DNA reads TGCGCCAGCAGCCAGGGGTCCCAGGGTGAAAACATTCAGTACTTC.

For this clone: One base separates it from a far larger clone, so it is likely a read error. Other DNA sequences in the sample encode the same CDR3. This chain joins TRBV10-3 and TRBJ1-2; possibly TRBD1 for D (6 bases). This CDR3 has 14 residues. The germline gives CDR1 ENHRY, CDR2 SYGVKD. CDR3 in amino acids: CAIRDIRTNYGYTF. CDR3 DNA: TGTGCCATCCGGGACATACGAACTAACTATGGCTACACATTC.

This clone occurred a few times. It may be a read error: a sequence one base away is much more abundant. CDR3 sequence reads: CASSASGIGANVLTF. The CDR3 bases are TGTGCCAGCAGCGCTTCAGGGATCGGGGCCAACGTCCTGACTTTC. The V gene is TRBV7-9, the J gene TRBJ2-6, with D maybe TRBD1 (5 bases). The CDR3 contains 15 residues. The germline V gene encodes CDR1 SEHNR and CDR2 FQNEAQ (reference sequence). Trimming stripped 5 bases from V and 4 bases from J, with 12 bases between. Together with reference TRBV7-9 and TRBJ2-6, the CDR3 gives the full variable domain: DTGVSQNPRHKITKRGQNVTFRCDPISEHNRLYWYRQTLGQGPEFLTYFQNEAQLEKSRLLSDRFSAERPKGSFSTLEIQRTEQGDSAMYLCASSASGIGANVLTFGAGSRLTVL.

This clone was counted once. The chain is built from TRBV11-2 and TRBJ2-1; 7 bases agree with TRBD2. Trimming cost V 0 bases and J 2 bases; bases outside gene matches: 4. Germline CDR1 reads SGHAT; CDR2 reads FQNNGV. The CDR3 totals 16 residues. CDR3 DNA sequence: TGTGCCAGCAGCTTAGAGGCGGGAGAACCCTACAATGAGCAGTTCTTC. It yields the protein CASSLEAGEPYNEQFF.

In the case of this clone: Additional DNA sequences in this sample encode the identical CDR3. In DNA, the CDR3 is TGTGCCAGCAGCCTAAGGCTAGCGGGGACCTACGAGCAGTACTTC. Translated: CASSLRLAGTYEQYF. The chain links TRBV7-9 to TRBJ2-7; 9 positions agree with TRBD2. CDR3 length equals 15 residues. V was clipped by 5 bases and J by 2 bases; unmatched bases: 7. The germline V gene encodes CDR1 SEHNR and CDR2 FQNEAQ (reference sequence). Full variable domain (remainder filled in from reference TRBV7-9 and TRBJ2-7): DTGVSQNPRHKITKRGQNVTFRCDPISEHNRLYWYRQTLGQGPEFLTYFQNEAQLEKSRLLSDRFSAERPKGSFSTLEIQRTEQGDSAMYLCASSLRLAGTYEQYFGPGTRLTVT.

CDR3 sequence (DNA): TGTGCCAGCAGCTGGGAACTAGGCGGCCACAATGAGCAGTTCTTC. Amino acids: CASSWELGGHNEQFF. The V and J genes are TRBV5-4 and TRBJ2-1; tentative D call: TRBD2 (5 bases). Germline V gene lookup returns CDR1 SGHNT and CDR2 YYREEE (reference sequence). This CDR3 spans 15 amino acids. Trimming pared 3 bases from V and 5 bases from J, leaving 15 bases between.

Remarks on this clone: Given a much more abundant clone one base away, this may be a read error. The chain is built from TRBV30 and TRBJ1-1; D gene uncertain. Looked up from germline, CDR1 is GTSNPN and CDR2 is SVGIG (reference sequence). There are 13 residues in the CDR3. Trimming stripped 5 bases from V and 1 base from J, with 11 bases between. The CDR3 loop is CAWCPRGNTEAFF. CDR3 bases: TGTGCCTGGTGTCCTCGAGGGAACACTGAAGCTTTCTTT.

V usage is TRBV11-1 and J usage is TRBJ2-5, with 11 bases matching TRBD2. V shed 3 bases, J shed 5 bases, and the junction held 2 bases outside the gene matches. Germline CDR1 reads SGHAT; CDR2 reads FQDESV (reference sequence). The CDR3 is made up of 14 amino acids. CDR3 nucleotide sequence: TGTGCCAGCAGCTTTAGCGGGGGGGCGGAGACCCAGTACTTC. Its protein product is CASSFSGGAETQYF. Drawing the rest from reference TRBV11-1 and TRBJ2-5, the complete variable domain is EAEVAQSPRYKITEKSQAVAFWCDPISGHATLYWYRQILGQGPELLVQFQDESVVDDSQLPKDRFSAERLKGVDSTLKIQPAELGDSAMYLCASSFSGGAETQYFGPGTRLLVL.

The table lists this clone with a few counts. J is TRBJ2-1 and V is TRBV7-4, with unresolved D. V lost 5 bases and J lost 5, with 13 bases in between. This CDR3 spans 14 amino acids. Germline loops: CDR1 SGHVT, CDR2 SQSDAQ. The CDR3 DNA reads as TGTGCCAGCAGCCCGCTTGGGTATGACAATGAGCAGTTCTTC. Amino acid sequence: CASSPLGYDNEQFF.

The chain has TRBV7-4 and TRBJ1-2; D is unresolved. The germline V gene encodes CDR1 SGHVT and CDR2 SQSDAQ. This CDR3 contains 17 residues. Trimming cost V 5 bases and J 4 bases, with 23 bases left between them. As DNA, the CDR3 is TGTGCCAGCAGCGGGGTGGGTGCAGCTCGAAAGACCTATGGCTACACCTTC. Its protein product is CASSGVGAARKTYGYTF. The whole variable domain, filled in from reference TRBV7-4 and TRBJ1-2, reads GAGVSQSPRYKVAKRGRDVALRCDSISGHVTLYWYRQTLGQGSEVLTYSQSDAQRDKSGRPSGRFSAERPERSVSTLKIQRTEQGDSAVYLCASSGVGAARKTYGYTFGSGTRLTVV.

The chain joins TRBV6-5 to TRBJ1-5, with 10 bases aligning to TRBD1. Trimming cost V 6 bases and J 7 bases; bases outside gene matches: 9. Germline V gene data show CDR1 as MNHEY and CDR2 as SVGAGI. The CDR3 length is 15 residues. The CDR3 loop is CASSTTGGLGQPQHF. CDR3 bases: TGTGCCAGCAGCACGACAGGGGGCCTCGGGCAGCCCCAGCATTTT.

The chain employs TRBV7-2 and TRBJ1-2; 7 bases line up with TRBD1. The germline gives CDR1 SGHTA, CDR2 FQGNSA. V lost 5 bases to trimming and J lost 4 bases; unmatched junction nucleotides: 7. The CDR3 has 14 amino acids. The CDR3 spells CASSPGGLPYGYTF. DNA for the CDR3: TGTGCCAGCAGCCCAGGGGGGTTACCCTATGGCTACACCTTC.

Sample share makes this clone large. The gene calls are TRBV2 and TRBJ2-3; 14 nucleotides line up with TRBD2. The CDR3 sequence is 16 residues long. The germline gives CDR1 SNHLY, CDR2 FYNNEI. V was clipped by 7 bases and J by 5 bases; unmatched bases: 8. CDR3 DNA: TGTGCCAGCATCGGACTAGCGGGGGGCCGGGGAGATACGCAGTATTTT. Translated, it gives CASIGLAGGRGDTQYF.

V and J are TRBV6-6 and TRBJ1-2; TRBD1 matches at 8 bases. After removal of 6 bases from V and 8 bases from J, the junction contained 14 bases not matched to a gene. Germline loops: CDR1 MNHNY, CDR2 SVGAGI (reference sequence). The CDR3 sequence is 15 residues long. The CDR3 sequence: CASRPDRDRTSGYTF. In DNA form, the CDR3 reads TGTGCCAGCAGGCCGGACAGGGACCGAACCTCGGGCTACACCTTC.

This chain's CDR3 is CASSDSSRGSNTEAFF. The CDR3 DNA reads TGTGCCAGCAGTGACTCGAGTCGCGGCAGCAACACTGAAGCTTTCTTT. The rearrangement uses TRBV6-4 and TRBJ1-1; D is uncertain. V was shortened by 0 bases and J by 2 bases, with 13 bases between the two germline ends. In germline, CDR1 is MRHNA, CDR2 SNTAGT. The CDR3 runs 16 residues.

In its sample, this clone was seen a few times. The chain joins TRBV10-3 to TRBJ2-7, with 10 nucleotides matching TRBD2. After removal of 0 bases from V and 0 bases from J, the junction contained 5 bases not matched to a gene. Per germline, CDR1 ENHRY and CDR2 SYGVKD. The CDR3 length is 17 residues. In nucleotides, the CDR3 is TGTGCCATCAGTGAGTCGCACCCTAGCGGGAGCTCCTACGAGCAGTACTTC. It is translated as CAISESHPSGSSYEQYF.

This clone was counted only a few times. The J gene is TRBJ2-4, the V gene TRBV7-9, with TRBD2 matching 9 bases. Germline V lookup: CDR1 SEHNR, CDR2 FQNEAQ (reference sequence). This CDR3 is 14 amino acids long. The V segment lost 10 bases and the J segment 8 bases; nucleotides outside the gene matches: 12. CDR3 residues: CATSTSGHTDIQYF. DNA of the CDR3: TGTGCCACCTCCACTAGCGGGCATACGGACATTCAGTACTTC.

The chain recombines TRBV5-3 with TRBJ2-3; D is undetermined. Being an ORF, TRBV5-3 has a function that is uncertain. V dropped 1 base and J dropped 2 bases, with 8 bases sitting between them. The CDR3 loop spans 14 amino acids. The CDR3 loop reads CARSLNASTDTQYF. The CDR3 nucleotides read TGTGCCAGAAGCTTGAACGCATCCACAGATACGCAGTATTTT.